Below, one TCR beta chain is given with its context. The sample belongs to a study of control samples from healthy donors and cancer patients. The CDR3 length is 14 residues. V was shortened by 6 bases and J by 3 bases, with 12 bases between the two germline ends. Germline values: CDR1 GTSNPN, CDR2 SVGIG (reference sequence). The assay was immunoSEQ multiplex PCR, and TCRdb's table has in-frame clones only and misses some. Of over 75,000 clones listed, roughly 91% were seen once; the top ten hold approximately 14%. The sequenced material came from blood. V and J are TRBV30 and TRBJ2-6; D unresolved. This clonotype was sampled from a man in his thirties or forties in good health. CDR3 DNA: TGTGCCTGTGATCAGCAAGTTGGGGCCAACGTCCTGACTTTC. As protein: CACDQQVGANVLTF.